This TCR beta chain was sequenced for a study of cytomegalovirus exposure and HLA in healthy donors. Whole-study findings and limits: The CMV antigen specificity of a few CMV-associated chains was confirmed through in vitro analysis. TCR beta chains numbering 164 were designated cytomegalovirus-associated.

This clone was seen just once. Its antigen is currently unknown. Clones were read by immunoSEQ multiplex PCR, and TCRdb kept only the in-frame ones, dropping some. The data contain around 250,000 clones, roughly 90% of them singletons. CDR1 and CDR2 from the germline V gene are SGHNT and YYREEE (reference sequence). With 4 bases removed from V and 0 bases from J, the gap between germline ends came to 19 bases. This CDR3 spans 17 amino acids. This clonotype was obtained from a woman in her late teens or twenties in good health and CMV-seronegative. The J gene is TRBJ1-1, the V gene TRBV5-4; D is possibly TRBD1 (6 bases). The sequenced material came from PBMCs. The chain's CDR3 is CASSPRGGAELNTEAFF. CDR3 nucleotide sequence: TGTGCCAGCAGCCCACGAGGGGGGGCTGAACTGAACACTGAAGCTTTCTTT.